This T cell receptor beta chain was recovered during a study of identical twins. Template switching added a universal primer binding site, and final cDNA carried unique molecular identifiers. TCRdb reprocessed the 5' RACE reads via MiXCR and lists one record per CDR3 protein. Of 640,000 or so distinct CDR3 sequences listed, roughly 6% were seen once; the top ten hold around 2%. Study-wide results and limits: Beta out-of-frame sequences showed weaker excess twin sharing.

Healthy Caucasians made up all donors. With respect to this clonotype: As yet, its antigen is unknown.

The germline V gene has CDR1 SGHTA and CDR2 FQGNSA. The germline V and J ends were trimmed by 0 bases and 0 bases, with 11 bases remaining between them. This CDR3 is built from 16 residues. Sequenced material: naive T cells sorted from blood. The receptor was derived from a man between 18 and 29 years old in good health. The chain links TRBV7-2 to TRBJ1-1, with a possible D match to TRBD1 (6 bases). The CDR3 sequence is CASSLASTGMNTEAFF. CDR3 nucleotides: TGTGCCAGCAGCTTAGCCTCGACAGGAATGAACACTGAAGCTTTCTTT.